The 10 T cell receptor beta chains given below trace back to one sample, sequenced in a study of Graves' ophthalmopathy and Graves' hyperthyroidism. Amplification from RNA transcripts yielded the TCR beta CDR3 regions. HTBI-primed RT-PCR formed the first round, and a multiplex PCR formed the second. TCRdb re-analysed the multiplex PCR reads in MiXCR, keeping a single row per CDR3 protein. The profile shows 240,000 or so distinct CDR3 sequences, less than 55% of them singletons. Sequenced input: peripheral blood. All receptors derive from an adult man with Graves' ophthalmopathy.

With regard to this clonotype: The conserved closing phenylalanine or tryptophan is absent in this CDR3, likely reflecting a read error. No DNA is shown, since the ends of the CDR3 on it are uncertain; the CDR3 is the one TCRdb lists. V and J are TRBV10-3 and TRBJ2-7; the tabulated D call, TRBD2, remains unverified against the DNA. 9 amino acids form the CDR3, both terminal residues included. CDR1 is ENHRY, CDR2 SYGVKD, per germline. The CDR3 is CAITPGLAG.

The chain combines TRBV29-1 with TRBJ2-7, with 8 bases that match TRBD1. The CDR3 has 13 residues. In germline, CDR1 is SQVTM, CDR2 ANQGSEA. The ends lost 7 bases at V and 1 base at J; junction bases unmatched: 6. The CDR3 spells CSAPGQVSYEQYF. As DNA, the CDR3 is TGCAGCGCCCCGGGACAGGTATCCTACGAGCAGTACTTC.

The J gene is TRBJ2-7, the V gene TRBV10-3, with TRBD1 as a possible D gene (6 bases). This CDR3 contains 14 residues. Trimming pared 6 bases from V and 1 base from J, leaving 13 bases between. The germline V gene encodes CDR1 ENHRY and CDR2 SYGVKD. The CDR3 sequence: CAIRDTGKSYEQYF. In nucleotides, the CDR3 is TGTGCCATCAGGGATACAGGGAAATCCTACGAGCAGTACTTC.

This clonotype was counted only a few times. The rearrangement links TRBV5-4 to TRBJ2-7; D not certain. The V end was cut by 5 bases, the J end by 2 bases, with 14 bases between. The CDR3 is made up of 14 amino acids. Germline V gene data show CDR1 as SGHNT and CDR2 as YYREEE (reference sequence). CDR3 protein: CASSPAGAAYEQYF. The CDR3 nucleotides read TGTGCCAGCAGTCCAGCAGGAGCAGCCTACGAGCAGTACTTC.

The V gene is TRBV10-1, the J gene TRBJ2-5, with a weak D call TRBD2 (7 bases). With 6 bases removed from V and 0 bases from J, the gap between germline ends came to 11 bases. In germline, CDR1 is WNHNN, CDR2 SYGVQD (reference sequence). This CDR3 spans 14 amino acids. The CDR3 region has the DNA TGCGCCAGCAGGGGGGGGGCATACCAAGAGACCCAGTACTTC. As protein: CASRGGAYQETQYF.

This clonotype came up many times. The chain uses TRBV7-6 and TRBJ1-1; weak D call: TRBD1 (5 bases). The length of the CDR3 is 14 residues. Trimming pared 5 bases from V and 1 base from J, leaving 11 bases between. Germline values: CDR1 SGHVS, CDR2 FNYEAQ. The CDR3: CASSLRGRNTEAFF. The CDR3 bases are TGTGCCAGCAGCCTGAGGGGCAGGAACACTGAAGCTTTCTTT.

The chain links TRBV20-1 to TRBJ2-5; TRBD2 matches 7 bases. This CDR3 spans 14 amino acids. Trimming removed 5 bases from V and 5 bases from J; junction bases left unmatched: 11. From germline, CDR1 is DFQATT and CDR2 SNEGSKA (reference sequence). The CDR3 DNA sequence: TGCAGTGCTCGGAAGACTAGCAGGCTCGAGACCCAGTACTTC. This codes for CSARKTSRLETQYF.

This clonotype was recorded a few times. This chain uses TRBV7-8 with TRBJ1-6; tentative D call: TRBD1 (6 bases). In germline, CDR1 is SGHVS, CDR2 FQNEAQ. The CDR3 spans 18 residues. V lost 3 bases to trimming and J lost 0 bases, with 15 bases between them. The CDR3 sequence is CASSFATGTSSYNSPLHF. CDR3 in DNA: TGTGCCAGCAGCTTCGCCACAGGGACCAGCTCCTATAATTCACCCCTCCACTTT.

This clonotype showed up just once. The chain joins TRBV10-3 to TRBJ1-4, with a possible D match to TRBD1 (5 bases). This CDR3 comprises 17 residues. From germline, CDR1 is ENHRY and CDR2 SYGVKD. Trimming stripped 0 bases from V and 5 bases from J, with 16 bases between. CDR3 loop: CAISESTRGDRNEKLFF. In DNA form, the CDR3 reads TGTGCCATCAGTGAGTCGACTCGGGGCGATAGGAATGAAAAACTGTTTTTT.

The V and J genes are TRBV7-8 and TRBJ1-2; 10 positions agree with TRBD1. This CDR3 spans 16 amino acids. J was trimmed by 0 bases and V by 8 bases; bases with no gene match: 9. Germline assignment: CDR1 SGHVS and CDR2 FQNEAQ. The CDR3 here is CASEEGTGDTNYGYTF. CDR3 nucleotide sequence: TGTGCCAGCGAGGAGGGGACAGGGGATACTAACTATGGCTACACCTTC.